The clone carrying this TCR beta chain came up once. Antigen specificity is unknown. TCRdb keeps only in-frame clones here, not all; method: immunoSEQ multiplex PCR. The profile shows approximately 2,300,000 clones, less than 95% of them singletons. This entry is derived from a study of shared clonotypes between healthy human individuals. General study findings and limits: Shared clonotypes across all four donors exceeded non-shared ones in generation probability.

CD45RA-negative memory and CD45RA+ naive subsets were split from the CD4+ cells. This TCR was sampled from a man between 18 and 29 years old in good health. Some clones in this sample may be carry-over from other donors' samples. Sequencing was performed on naive CD4+ T cells from PBMCs. This sample's subset: CD45RA+ positively selected.

The CDR3 nucleotides read TGTGCCAGCAGGTTCCGACTAGCGGGAGAGGCTTACGAGCAGTACTTC. Its translation: CASRFRLAGEAYEQYF. The V call is TRBV2, the J call TRBJ2-7; 12 bases match TRBD2. Looked up from germline, CDR1 is SNHLY and CDR2 is FYNNEI. Unmatched junction bases numbered 10, after V lost 6 bases and J lost 4 bases. This CDR3 spans 16 amino acids.